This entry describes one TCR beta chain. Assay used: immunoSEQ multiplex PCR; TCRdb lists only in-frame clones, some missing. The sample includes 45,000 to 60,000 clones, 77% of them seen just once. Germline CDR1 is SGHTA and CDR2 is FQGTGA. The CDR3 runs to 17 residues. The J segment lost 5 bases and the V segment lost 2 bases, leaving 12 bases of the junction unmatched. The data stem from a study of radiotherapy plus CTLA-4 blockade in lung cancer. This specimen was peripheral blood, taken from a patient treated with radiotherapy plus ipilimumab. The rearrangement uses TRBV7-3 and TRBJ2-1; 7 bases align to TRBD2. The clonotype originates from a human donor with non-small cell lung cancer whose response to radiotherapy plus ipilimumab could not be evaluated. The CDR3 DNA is TGTGCCAGCAGCTTAGGTGGTGGGGGGACTACCCACAATGAGCAGTTCTTC. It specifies CASSLGGGGTTHNEQFF.